This TCR beta chain was sequenced during a study of kidney transplant recipient with SARS-CoV-2 infection. TCRdb analysed the reads with MiXCR anew, one entry per CDR3 protein. The repertoire holds 200,000 to 250,000 distinct CDR3 sequences, 29% seen once, with around 6.8% in the top ten. The CDR3 spans 15 residues. CDR1 is SGHVS and CDR2 is FQNEAQ in the germline V gene. There are many counts of this clonotype. This TCR came from a young adult male patient who had COVID-19 and was a kidney transplant recipient. The graft donor may have contributed some T cells. The input for sequencing was a blood sample, taken at baseline and on roughly day 110 from a kidney transplant recipient. The chain employs TRBV7-8 and TRBJ2-7; a weak D match, TRBD2 (6 bases). TRBJ2-5 explains the end of the DNA better; the J call may be wrong. CDR3 sequence: CASSARGLPQETQYF. The CDR3 region has the DNA TGTGCCAGCAGCGCACGGGGACTTCCCCAAGAGACCCAGTACTTC.